These 5 T cell receptor beta chains were all obtained from the same sample, sequenced in a study of read filtering for tumor transcriptome and immune sequencing. This library used approximately 390 ng RNA and molecular barcoded adaptors spanning alpha/delta and beta/gamma chains. TCRdb re-called the reads with MiXCR, one entry per CDR3 protein. Here the sample spans around 130,000 distinct CDR3 sequences, approximately 12% being singletons. Sequenced material: a population of CD138-negative cells sorted from bone marrow. Source of these receptors: a donor over 35 with multiple myeloma.

Ten or more counts support this clonotype. The rearrangement joins TRBV7-9 to TRBJ2-1, with TRBD2 identical over 12 bases. This CDR3 has 15 residues. V was clipped by 5 bases and J by 5 bases; unmatched bases: 4. Germline CDR1 and CDR2: SEHNR and FQNEAQ (reference sequence). The CDR3 region is CASSPGLAGDNEQFF. Here the CDR3 DNA reads TGTGCCAGCAGCCCGGGACTAGCGGGTGACAATGAGCAGTTCTTC.

This clonotype was recorded many times. This rearrangement joins TRBV29-1 to TRBJ2-3, with D possibly matching TRBD2 (6 bases). V lost 2 bases, J lost 5 bases, and 8 bases lay in between. The CDR3 has 12 residues. The germline CDR1 and CDR2 sequences are SQVTM and ANQGSEA. CDR3 residues: CSVEREEDTQYF. CDR3 bases: TGCAGCGTTGAAAGGGAGGAAGATACGCAGTATTTT.

This clonotype was counted at least ten times. J is TRBJ2-3 and V is TRBV12-3 or TRBV12-4, with 13 bases that match TRBD2. The V segment lost 5 bases and the J segment 4 bases; nucleotides outside the gene matches: 6. The CDR3 consists of 16 residues. The CDR3 DNA reads as TGTGCCAGCAGTAGTGGACTAGCGGGAGTGGCAGATACGCAGTATTTT. Its translation: CASSSGLAGVADTQYF.

This clonotype came up many times. This chain uses TRBV5-1 with TRBJ2-2; D remains ambiguous. The CDR3 has 12 residues. Germline V gene lookup returns CDR1 SGHRS and CDR2 YFSETQ. The germline V and J ends were trimmed by 3 bases and 2 bases, with 2 bases remaining between them. The CDR3 region has the DNA TGCGCCAGCAGCTACAACACCGGGGAGCTGTTTTTT. It is translated as CASSYNTGELFF. Looking up the rest from reference TRBV5-1 and TRBJ2-2 gives the full variable domain: KAGVTQTPRYLIKTRGQQVTLSCSPISGHRSVSWYQQTPGQGLQFLFEYFSETQRNKGNFPGRFSGRQFSNSRSEMNVSTLELGDSALYLCASSYNTGELFFGEGSRLTVL.

This clonotype was recorded at least ten times. V is TRBV7-2 and J is TRBJ2-1, with D possibly being TRBD2 (5 bases). Per germline, CDR1 SGHTA and CDR2 FQGNSA. V lost 5 bases, J lost 5 bases, and 19 bases lay in between. The CDR3 has 16 amino acids. CDR3 in amino acids: CASSLTTRPRDNEQFF. CDR3 DNA sequence: TGTGCCAGCAGCCTCACGACCAGACCGAGGGACAATGAGCAGTTCTTC.